This T cell receptor beta chain was sequenced during a study of Tregs in tolerant kidney transplant recipients (dated by TCRdb to between 2018 and 2021). About the investigation overall: The transplants used related donors with nonmyeloablative bone marrow transplantation, and mixed chimerism in the human trials was transient. The study used TCRbeta sequencing to identify donor-specific regulatory T cells before combined kidney and bone marrow transplantation, then tracked those cells after transplant. Overall study outcomes, separate from this receptor: Because the PCR primers were changed over time for some patients, nucleotide-level comparison could not be performed across the samples from those patients. Biological reproducibility was not directly assessed, although technical replication error appeared to be minimal. The study was limited by small patient numbers, and the findings need validation in larger populations and under other immunosuppression protocols. The most biologically relevant and donor-specific TCRbeta repertoire appeared to be identified by expanding Tregs with activated donor B cells. In tolerant patients, donor-specific Tregs expanded more than Tregs overall, which suggests antigen-driven rather than nonspecific expansion.

As for this clone: Its cognate antigen has yet to be identified. No qualities accompany the bases; no much larger clone lies one base away.

The time point label here, explained by the study, means: blood sample drawn before combined kidney and bone marrow transplant. Unstimulated Tregs (CD4+CD25+CD127-), CD4+ non-Tregs (CD4+CD25-), CD4 and CD8 cells were FACS-sorted from thawed PBMCs. The patients were a handful of recipients of combined kidney and bone marrow transplants from the ITN036ST trial, and samples were available only from these trial subjects. Healthy control blood was separated into PBMCs by Ficoll density gradient and cryopreserved, and patient PBMCs were collected both before and after transplant. For TCRbeta CDR3 sequencing, genomic DNA from the sorted cells was extracted using the QIAGEN DNeasy Blood and Tissue Kit. High-throughput TCRbeta CDR3 sequencing, which included PCR amplification with bias correction and internal controls, was done commercially through immunoSEQ. In the paper's pipeline: A unique productive TCRbeta sequence was defined by the CDR3 nucleotide sequence when primers matched, and otherwise by the CDR3 amino acid sequence together with the Vbeta and Jbeta genes. Sorting error was corrected by removing sequences shared between sorted populations at a frequency ratio of 2:1 or less, and the remaining shared sequences were assigned to the higher population. A sequence was defined as donor-reactive if the sequence was expanded at least 5-fold in CFSE-low cells compared with unstimulated cells and had a frequency of at least 0.01% in CFSE-low cells. Repertoire divergence was quantified by Jensen-Shannon divergence calculated from the top 100 TCRbeta sequences ranked by frequency. For any sample with multiple sequencing runs, sorting error was corrected in each run separately before the runs were pooled. TCRdb carries this immuneACCESS record with in-frame sequences only. Its versions omit some clonotypes, under half of them owing to an unresolved V gene in the studies checked, with the rest unexplained. For V, J and clone size, that table is used; D and trimming come from the DNA. Here the sample has about 60,000 clones; roughly 90% occur a single time. The ten largest clones add up to approximately 11% of the sample.

CDR1 is given as SGHVS and CDR2 as FNYEAQ, both from the germline V gene. V is shortened by 4 bases, J by 0 bases, and the region joining them spans 19 bases. The CDR3 sequence holds 19 residues, the cysteine and phenylalanine included. Only CDR3 DNA is held: 57 bases, read in frame from base 1. This sample comprised CD8+ T cells from blood, obtained before the transplant. This chain joins TRBV7-6 to TRBJ2-6, with no confident D gene call. The source is a human donor who received a combined kidney and bone marrow transplant. Read as DNA, the sequence is TGTGCCAGCAGCTCCGGATCGACATCCCTCGGCTCTGGGGCCAACGTCCTGACTTTC. It encodes CASSSGSTSLGSGANVLTF.